This paragraph reports one T cell receptor beta chain. Clones were read by immunoSEQ multiplex PCR, and TCRdb kept only the in-frame ones, dropping some. The sample includes about 140,000 clones, over 80% seen only once; the top ten take around 10%. These data come from a study of blood T cell repertoires in COVID-19. This CDR3 has 16 amino acids. V lost 0 bases and J lost 5; bases outside the gene matches: 5. Germline CDR1 and CDR2: MNHEY and SVGAGI. Material for sequencing was peripheral blood. The clonotype was recovered from a woman over 75 with acute or convalescent COVID-19. The chain recombines TRBV6-5 with TRBJ1-1, with TRBD1 matching 11 bases. The CDR3 DNA reads TGTGCCAGCAGTTACTCCCCGGGACAGGGGGGAACTGAAGCTTTCTTT. It specifies CASSYSPGQGGTEAFF.